The 21 T cell receptor beta chains below come from one sample, sequenced in a study of T cell changes during pregnancy in multiple sclerosis (dated by TCRdb to about 2019). The library was generated by the immunoSEQ multiplex PCR assay. TCRdb stores this immuneACCESS table with in-frame sequences only. Part of the clones is absent; in the studies checked, under half of the shortfall reflects unresolved V genes, and no reason is known for the rest. The sample records some 14,000 clones, about nine tenths of which are singletons. Jointly, the top ten make up about 12% of the sample. Here the sequenced sample was CD8+ T cells from peripheral blood mononuclear cells, taken after pregnancy. Source of these receptors: a female donor in good health, enrolled as a control in a pregnancy study.

The chain is built from TRBV11-3 and TRBJ2-7; D gene uncertain. Germline V CDR1 and CDR2: SGHNT, YENEEA. V gave up 3 bases and J gave up 4 bases, with 10 bases separating them. The CDR3 length is 13 residues. In DNA, the CDR3 is TGTGCCAGCAGCTTTCGTGGAGATTACGAGCAGTACTTC. Amino acids: CASSFRGDYEQYF.

The chain employs TRBV7-8 and TRBJ2-7; TRBD1 aligns across 9 bases. Looked up from germline, CDR1 is SGHVS and CDR2 is FQNEAQ. The length of the CDR3 is 16 residues. V lost 5 bases and J lost 2; bases outside the gene matches: 10. CDR3 bases: TGTGCCAGCAGCACCCCCGGACAGGGGCTCCCCTACGAGCAGTACTTC. It encodes CASSTPGQGLPYEQYF.

This clone showed up just once. The gene calls are TRBV13 and TRBJ2-5; 7 nucleotides match TRBD2. The CDR3 has 16 residues. Per germline, CDR1 PRHDT and CDR2 FYEKMQ (reference sequence). The J segment lost 2 bases and the V segment lost 5 bases, leaving 11 bases of the junction unmatched. In nucleotides, the CDR3 is TGTGCCAGCAGCCTCCCCCCGTCTAGCGGTCAAGAGACCCAGTACTTC. Amino acid sequence: CASSLPPSSGQETQYF.

Judged by abundance, this clone is large (0.1 to 1%). The chain combines TRBV7-8 with TRBJ1-5; D may be TRBD1 (6 bases). CDR3 length: 13 amino acids. The V gene's germline CDR1 is SGHVS and CDR2 FQNEAQ. With 5 bases removed from V and 4 bases from J, the gap between germline ends came to 9 bases. The chain's CDR3 is CASSPGVNQPQHF. CDR3 DNA sequence: TGTGCCAGCAGCCCAGGGGTAAATCAGCCCCAGCATTTT.

The chain joins TRBV9 to TRBJ1-1, with a possible D match to TRBD1 (5 bases). Germline V gene data show CDR1 as SGDLS and CDR2 as YYNGEE. This CDR3 is built from 15 residues. Trimming took 0 bases from V and 1 from J, leaving 10 bases between them. The CDR3 nucleotides read TGTGCCAGCAGCGTAGCGGGACTCAAGAACACTGAAGCTTTCTTT. This encodes CASSVAGLKNTEAFF.

The chain employs TRBV29-1 and TRBJ2-5; 8 nucleotides agree with TRBD2. The CDR3 is 14 residues long. V lost 3 bases to trimming and J lost 5 bases; unmatched junction nucleotides: 8. Germline assignment: CDR1 SQVTM and CDR2 ANQGSEA. The CDR3 spells CSVDGLAPGETQYF. Here the CDR3 DNA reads TGCAGCGTTGACGGACTAGCCCCGGGGGAGACCCAGTACTTC.

This clone has just a few counts. CDR3 protein: CSVVSGRARISYEQYF. The CDR3 bases are TGCAGCGTTGTTAGCGGGAGGGCCCGCATCTCCTACGAGCAGTACTTC. This chain uses TRBV29-1 with TRBJ2-7; 11 positions agree with TRBD2. V lost 4 bases to trimming and J lost 0 bases; unmatched junction nucleotides: 8. Germline CDR1 is SQVTM and CDR2 is ANQGSEA. The CDR3 is 16 amino acids.

CDR3 nucleotides: TGTGCCAGCAGCTTTCGGACTGACTCCTATAATTCACCCCTCCACTTT. Its protein is CASSFRTDSYNSPLHF. The chain joins TRBV28 to TRBJ1-6; D uncertain. Trimming left V 6 bases short and J 0 bases short, with 12 bases between. The CDR3 is 16 residues long. Germline V lookup: CDR1 MDHEN, CDR2 SYDVKM.

This chain connects TRBV6-6 to TRBJ1-3, with unresolved D. Trimming shortened V by 2 bases and J by 6 bases, and 8 bases separated the two germline ends. This CDR3 has 13 amino acids. Germline CDR1 reads MNHNY; CDR2 reads SVGAGI (reference sequence). CDR3 sequence: CASSYGRENTIYF. DNA for the CDR3: TGTGCCAGCAGTTACGGGAGGGAAAACACCATATATTTT.

V and J are TRBV21-1 and TRBJ2-3; the table gives TRBD1 as D, unverified against the DNA. TRBV21-1 is a known pseudogene. This CDR3 is 11 amino acids long. CDR3 sequence reads: CASPDPDTQYF. CDR3 sequence (DNA): TGTGCCAGCCCAGATCCAGATACGCAGTATTTT.

The rearrangement uses TRBV28 and TRBJ1-6; 10 positions agree with TRBD1. CDR3 length equals 14 residues. The V gene end was trimmed by 5 bases and the J gene end by 9 bases; junction bases not matched to a gene: 4. Germline V gene lookup returns CDR1 MDHEN and CDR2 SYDVKM. As DNA, the CDR3 is TGTGCCAGCAGTGACAGGGGGCATAGTTCACCCCTCCACTTT. Its protein is CASSDRGHSSPLHF.

This clone appeared a single time. The rearrangement links TRBV30 to TRBJ2-7; maybe TRBD1 (6 bases). This CDR3 spans 13 amino acids. CDR1 is GTSNPN and CDR2 is SVGIG in the germline V gene (reference sequence). Trimming stripped 2 bases from V and 3 bases from J, with 11 bases between. In nucleotides, the CDR3 is TGTGCCTGGAGTTACAGGGCTTACTACGAGCAGTACTTC. This gives the protein CAWSYRAYYEQYF. Combining the CDR3 with reference TRBV30 and TRBJ2-7 gives the whole variable domain SQTIHQWPATLVQPVGSPLSLECTVEGTSNPNLYWYRQAAGRGLQLLFYSVGIGQISSEVPQNLSASRPQDRQFILSSKKLLLSDSGFYLCAWSYRAYYEQYFGPGTRLTVT.

The chain carries TRBV28 and TRBJ2-7; 9 bases are shared with TRBD1. The CDR3 sequence is 14 residues long. Germline-derived CDR1 and CDR2 are MDHEN and SYDVKM. V shed 3 bases and J 1 base; nucleotides not matched to a gene: 1. The CDR3 sequence is CASSFGTGSYEQYF. The CDR3 nucleotides read TGTGCCAGCAGTTTCGGGACAGGGTCCTACGAGCAGTACTTC.

V usage is TRBV27 and J usage is TRBJ1-4, with D tentatively TRBD1 (6 bases). There are 15 residues in the CDR3. The ends were cut back, 6 bases at V and 4 bases at J, with 15 bases in the middle. CDR1 MNHEY and CDR2 SMNVEV come from the germline V gene (reference sequence). The CDR3 reads CASRTHGQSNEKLFF. In DNA, the CDR3 is TGTGCCAGCAGGACCCATGGACAGAGTAATGAAAAACTGTTTTTT.

The chain uses TRBV7-6 and TRBJ1-4; D is ambiguous. The germline V gene encodes CDR1 SGHVS and CDR2 FNYEAQ. The CDR3 covers 12 residues. Trimming took 1 base from V and 8 from J, leaving 5 bases between them. The CDR3 sequence: CASSLGREKLFF. DNA of the CDR3: TGTGCCAGCAGCTTAGGGAGGGAAAAACTGTTTTTT. Full variable domain (outside the CDR3, taken from reference TRBV7-6 and TRBJ1-4): GAGVSQSPRYKVTKRGQDVALRCDPISGHVSLYWYRQALGQGPEFLTYFNYEAQQDKSGLPNDRFSAERPEGSISTLTIQRTEQRDSAMYRCASSLGREKLFFGSGTQLSVL.

The gene calls are TRBV11-2 and TRBJ2-7; D is ambiguous. CDR3 size: 14 residues. Trimming took off 1 base at V and 1 base at J, with 8 bases between the two ends. Germline-derived CDR1 and CDR2 are SGHAT and FQNNGV. The CDR3 nucleotides read TGTGCCAGCAGCTTAGTAGCCTTTTCCTACGAGCAGTACTTC. Amino acids: CASSLVAFSYEQYF. Full variable domain (remainder filled in from reference TRBV11-2 and TRBJ2-7): EAGVAQSPRYKIIEKRQSVAFWCNPISGHATLYWYQQILGQGPKLLIQFQNNGVVDDSQLPKDRFSAERLKGVDSTLKIQPAKLEDSAVYLCASSLVAFSYEQYFGPGTRLTVT.

This chain joins TRBV6-4 and TRBJ2-2; 8 bases are a match to TRBD2. Germline V gene sequence: CDR1 MRHNA, CDR2 SNTAGT. This CDR3 contains 14 residues. V gave up 2 bases and J gave up 4 bases; unmatched junction bases: 0. In DNA, the CDR3 is TGTGCCAGCAGTGACCGGGGGGGCACCGGGGAGCTGTTTTTT. This codes for CASSDRGGTGELFF.

The CDR3 region is CASSVGGAGGRNEQFF. CDR3 nucleotide sequence: TGTGCCAGCAGCGTAGGAGGAGCGGGGGGGAGGAATGAGCAGTTCTTC. This sequence joins TRBV9 and TRBJ2-1, with 10 nucleotides matching TRBD2. J gave up 7 bases and V 0 bases, and 7 bases lay outside the gene matches. Per the germline V gene, CDR1 is SGDLS and CDR2 is YYNGEE. The CDR3 sequence is 16 residues long.

This clone showed up just once. The CDR3 DNA sequence: TGTGCCAGTATGGGCCTGGAGGGGCGCGAGAGGGATACGCAGTATTTT. Translating gives CASMGLEGRERDTQYF. This chain joins TRBV19 and TRBJ2-3; tentative D call: TRBD2 (6 bases). Trimming cost V 7 bases and J 6 bases, with 23 bases left between them. The CDR3 runs 16 residues. In germline, CDR1 is LNHDA, CDR2 SQIVND (reference sequence).

The genes are TRBV7-8 and TRBJ1-4, with a possible D match to TRBD1 (5 bases). Trimming cost V 5 bases and J 4 bases, with 20 bases left between them. The length of the CDR3 is 17 residues. The germline V gene has CDR1 SGHVS and CDR2 FQNEAQ. The CDR3 sequence: CASSQGDWGVINEKLFF. The CDR3 DNA reads TGTGCCAGCAGCCAGGGCGACTGGGGGGTTATTAATGAAAAACTGTTTTTT. Based on the CDR3 plus reference TRBV7-8 and TRBJ1-4, the full variable domain is GAGVSQSPRYKVAKRGQDVALRCDPISGHVSLFWYQQALGQGPEFLTYFQNEAQLDKSGLPSDRFFAERPEGSVSTLKIQRTQQEDSAVYLCASSQGDWGVINEKLFFGSGTQLSVL.

This rearrangement joins TRBV28 to TRBJ1-2; maybe TRBD1 (5 bases). The CDR3 loop spans 16 amino acids. The V gene lost 5 bases and the J gene lost 0 bases, with 16 bases spanning the gap. The germline V gene encodes CDR1 MDHEN and CDR2 SYDVKM. The CDR3 DNA reads TGTGCCAGCAGTCCCCCCGGGGGGGGATCTAACTATGGCTACACCTTC. Translating it yields CASSPPGGGSNYGYTF.